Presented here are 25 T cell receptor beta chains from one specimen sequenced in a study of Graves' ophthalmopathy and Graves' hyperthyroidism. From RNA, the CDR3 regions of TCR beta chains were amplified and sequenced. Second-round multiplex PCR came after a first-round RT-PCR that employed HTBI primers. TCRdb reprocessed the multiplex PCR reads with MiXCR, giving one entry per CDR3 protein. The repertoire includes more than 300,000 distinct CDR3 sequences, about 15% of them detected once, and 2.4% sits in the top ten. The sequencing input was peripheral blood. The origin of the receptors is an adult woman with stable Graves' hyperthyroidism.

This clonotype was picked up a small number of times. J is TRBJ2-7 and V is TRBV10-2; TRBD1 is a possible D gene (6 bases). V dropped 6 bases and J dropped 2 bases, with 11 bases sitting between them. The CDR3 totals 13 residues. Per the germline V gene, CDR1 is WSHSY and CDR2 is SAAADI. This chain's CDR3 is CASRPGTPYEQYF. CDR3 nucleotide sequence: TGCGCCAGCAGACCCGGGACACCCTACGAGCAGTACTTC.

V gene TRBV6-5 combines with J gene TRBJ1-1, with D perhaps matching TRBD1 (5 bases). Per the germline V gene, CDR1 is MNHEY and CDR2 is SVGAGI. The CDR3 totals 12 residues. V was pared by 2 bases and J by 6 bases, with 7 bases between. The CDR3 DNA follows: TGTGCCAGCAGTTACGGGGGGTCTGAAGCTTTCTTT. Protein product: CASSYGGSEAFF.

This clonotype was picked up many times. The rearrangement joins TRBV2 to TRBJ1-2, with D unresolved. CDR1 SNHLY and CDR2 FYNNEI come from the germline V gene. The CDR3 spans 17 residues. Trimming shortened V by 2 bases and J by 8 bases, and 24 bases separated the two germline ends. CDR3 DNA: TGTGCCAGCAGTGAAAGGTTCGAACGAGTGGTAGTTAGCGGCTACACCTTC. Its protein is CASSERFERVVVSGYTF.

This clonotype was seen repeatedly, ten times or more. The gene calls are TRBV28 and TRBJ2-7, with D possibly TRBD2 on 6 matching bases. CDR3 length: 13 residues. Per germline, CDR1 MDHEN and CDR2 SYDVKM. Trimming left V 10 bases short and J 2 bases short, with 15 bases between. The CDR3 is CAISRDWTYEQYF. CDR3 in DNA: TGTGCCATCTCGCGGGACTGGACCTACGAGCAGTACTTC. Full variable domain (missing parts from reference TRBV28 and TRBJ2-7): DVKVTQSSRYLVKRTGEKVFLECVQDMDHENMFWYRQDPGLGLRLIYFSYDVKMKEKGDIPEGYSVSREKKERFSLILESASTNQTSMYLCAISRDWTYEQYFGPGTRLTVT.

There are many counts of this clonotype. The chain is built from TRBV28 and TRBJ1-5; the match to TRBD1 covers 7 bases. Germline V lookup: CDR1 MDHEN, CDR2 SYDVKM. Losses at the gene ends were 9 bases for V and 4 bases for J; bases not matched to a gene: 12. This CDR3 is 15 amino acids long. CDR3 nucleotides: TGTGCCAGTTTGGCCCCCGGGACAGTAAATCAGCCCCAGCATTTT. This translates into CASLAPGTVNQPQHF.

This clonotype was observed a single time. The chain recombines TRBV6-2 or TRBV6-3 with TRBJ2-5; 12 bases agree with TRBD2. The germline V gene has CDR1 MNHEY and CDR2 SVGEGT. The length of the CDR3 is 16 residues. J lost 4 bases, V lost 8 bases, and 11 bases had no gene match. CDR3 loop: CASGGLAGEGGETQYF. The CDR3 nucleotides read TGTGCCAGCGGGGGACTAGCGGGTGAAGGAGGAGAGACCCAGTACTTC.

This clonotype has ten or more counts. As DNA, the CDR3 is TGCGCCAGCAGCTTGTGGGACCTAAACACTGAAGCTTTCTTT. The encoded protein is CASSLWDLNTEAFF. This chain uses TRBV5-1 with TRBJ1-1, with TRBD1 as a possible D gene (5 bases). The V end was cut by 1 base, the J end by 2 bases, with 9 bases between. Germline loops: CDR1 SGHRS, CDR2 YFSETQ. The CDR3 extends over 14 amino acids.

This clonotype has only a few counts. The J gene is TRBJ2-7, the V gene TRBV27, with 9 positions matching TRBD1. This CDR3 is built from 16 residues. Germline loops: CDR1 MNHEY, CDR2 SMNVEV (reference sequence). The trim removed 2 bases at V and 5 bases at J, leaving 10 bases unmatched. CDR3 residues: CASSLIGDRASHEQYF. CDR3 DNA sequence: TGTGCCAGCAGTTTAATAGGGGACAGGGCATCGCACGAGCAGTACTTC.

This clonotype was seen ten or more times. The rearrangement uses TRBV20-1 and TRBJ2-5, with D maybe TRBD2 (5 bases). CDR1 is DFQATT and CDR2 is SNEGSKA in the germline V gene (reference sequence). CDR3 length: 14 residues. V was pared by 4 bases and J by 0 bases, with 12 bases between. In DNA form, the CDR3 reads TGCAGTGCTAACGAGCGGATGTACCAAGAGACCCAGTACTTC. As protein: CSANERMYQETQYF.

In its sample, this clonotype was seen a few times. The CDR3, as DNA: TGTGCCAGCAGTTTCGCAGGGGCGGCCCAGTACTTC. It yields the protein CASSFAGAAQYF. The V call is TRBV28, the J call TRBJ2-5; D is perhaps TRBD1 (6 bases). The germline V and J ends were trimmed by 3 bases and 9 bases, with 11 bases remaining between them. Germline CDR1 and CDR2: MDHEN and SYDVKM. This CDR3 region has 12 residues.

The CDR3 coding sequence is TGTGCCAGTAGTCCAGAGGGACAGAGTCCCTACGAGCAGTACTTC. It codes for CASSPEGQSPYEQYF. V is TRBV19 and J is TRBJ2-7; TRBD1 matches at 7 bases. With V trimmed by 5 bases and J by 2 bases, 9 bases remained unmatched. The CDR3 has 15 amino acids. Germline CDR1 is LNHDA and CDR2 is SQIVND (reference sequence).

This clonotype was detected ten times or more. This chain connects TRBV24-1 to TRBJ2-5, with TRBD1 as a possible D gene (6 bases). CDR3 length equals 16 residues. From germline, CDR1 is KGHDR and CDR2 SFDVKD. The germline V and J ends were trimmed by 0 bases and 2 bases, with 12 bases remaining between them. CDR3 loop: CATSDLDVGTQETQYF. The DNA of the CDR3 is TGTGCCACCAGTGATTTGGACGTGGGGACACAAGAGACCCAGTACTTC.

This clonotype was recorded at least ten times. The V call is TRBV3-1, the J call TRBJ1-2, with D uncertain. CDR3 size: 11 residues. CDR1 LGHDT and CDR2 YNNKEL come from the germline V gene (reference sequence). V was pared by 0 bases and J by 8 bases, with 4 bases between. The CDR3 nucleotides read TGTGCCAGCAGCCAAGAGGGGGGCTACACCTTC. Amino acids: CASSQEGGYTF.

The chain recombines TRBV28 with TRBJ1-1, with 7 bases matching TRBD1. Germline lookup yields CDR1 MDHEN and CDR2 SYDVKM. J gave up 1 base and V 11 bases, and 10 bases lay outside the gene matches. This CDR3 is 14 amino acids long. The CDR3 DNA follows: TGTGCCGCAGGGGGTCGGGTGGCGAACACTGAAGCTTTCTTT. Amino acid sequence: CAAGGRVANTEAFF. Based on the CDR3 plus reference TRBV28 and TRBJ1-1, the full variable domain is DVKVTQSSRYLVKRTGEKVFLECVQDMDHENMFWYRQDPGLGLRLIYFSYDVKMKEKGDIPEGYSVSREKKERFSLILESASTNQTSMYLCAAGGRVANTEAFFGQGTRLTVV.

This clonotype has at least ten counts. The CDR3 nucleotides read TGTGCCAGCGCCCGTAATCAGAGGCCTACAGGCAATCAGCCCCAGCATTTT. Its protein is CASARNQRPTGNQPQHF. The gene calls are TRBV12-3 or TRBV12-4 and TRBJ1-5, with unresolved D. CDR3 length equals 17 residues. Trimming removed 8 bases at V and 2 bases at J, with 22 bases between.

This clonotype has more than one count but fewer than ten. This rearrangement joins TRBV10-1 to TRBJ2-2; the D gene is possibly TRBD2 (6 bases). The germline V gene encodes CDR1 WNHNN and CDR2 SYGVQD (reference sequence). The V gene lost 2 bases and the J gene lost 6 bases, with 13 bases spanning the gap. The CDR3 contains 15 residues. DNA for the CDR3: TGCGCCAGCAGTGAGGGGAGGTACGGAGCCGGGGAGCTGTTTTTT. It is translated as CASSEGRYGAGELFF.

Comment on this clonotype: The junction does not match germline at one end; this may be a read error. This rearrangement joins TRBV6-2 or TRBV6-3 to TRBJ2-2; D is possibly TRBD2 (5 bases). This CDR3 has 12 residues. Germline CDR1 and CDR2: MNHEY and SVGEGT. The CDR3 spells CASSYSTGELCF. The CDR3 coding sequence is TGTGCCAGCAGTTACAGCACCGGGGAGCTGTGTTTT.

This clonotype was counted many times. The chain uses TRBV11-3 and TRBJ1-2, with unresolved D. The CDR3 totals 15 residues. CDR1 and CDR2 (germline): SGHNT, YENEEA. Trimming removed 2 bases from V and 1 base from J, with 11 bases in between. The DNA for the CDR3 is TGTGCCAGCAGCTTAATCTGTGGTGGTAACTATGGCTACACCTTC. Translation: CASSLICGGNYGYTF.

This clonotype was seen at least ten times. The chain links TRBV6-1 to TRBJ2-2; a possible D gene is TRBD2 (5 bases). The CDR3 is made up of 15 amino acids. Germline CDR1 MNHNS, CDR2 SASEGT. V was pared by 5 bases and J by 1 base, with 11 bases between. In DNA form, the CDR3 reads TGTGCCAGCAGTCTCTCAGGACTGAACACCGGGGAGCTGTTTTTT. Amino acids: CASSLSGLNTGELFF.

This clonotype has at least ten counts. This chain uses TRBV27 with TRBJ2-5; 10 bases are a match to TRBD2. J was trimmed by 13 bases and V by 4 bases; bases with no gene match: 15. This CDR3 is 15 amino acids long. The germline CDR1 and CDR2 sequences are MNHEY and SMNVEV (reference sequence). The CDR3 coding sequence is TGTGCCAGCAGTTCCTCGGGACTAGCGTCACCCCCCGTGTACTTC. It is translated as CASSSSGLASPPVYF.

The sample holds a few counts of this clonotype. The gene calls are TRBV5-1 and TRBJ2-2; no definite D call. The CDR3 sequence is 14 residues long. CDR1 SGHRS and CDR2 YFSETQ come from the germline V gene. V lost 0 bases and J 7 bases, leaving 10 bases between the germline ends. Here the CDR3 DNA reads TGCGCCAGCAGCTTGGCTTTCGGGTTCGGGGAGCTGTTTTTT. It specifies CASSLAFGFGELFF. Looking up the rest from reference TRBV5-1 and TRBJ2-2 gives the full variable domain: KAGVTQTPRYLIKTRGQQVTLSCSPISGHRSVSWYQQTPGQGLQFLFEYFSETQRNKGNFPGRFSGRQFSNSRSEMNVSTLELGDSALYLCASSLAFGFGELFFGEGSRLTVL.

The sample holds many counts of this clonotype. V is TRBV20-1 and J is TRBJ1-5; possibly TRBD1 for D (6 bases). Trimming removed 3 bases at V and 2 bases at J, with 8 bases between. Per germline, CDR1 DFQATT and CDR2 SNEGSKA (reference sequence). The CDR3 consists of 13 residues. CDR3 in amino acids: CSARGARNQPQHF. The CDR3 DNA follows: TGCAGTGCTAGGGGGGCCCGCAATCAGCCCCAGCATTTT.

The CDR3 here is CASSLAAGTDTQYF. DNA for the CDR3: TGTGCCAGCAGTTTGGCGGCAGGGACAGATACGCAGTATTTT. J is TRBJ2-3 and V is TRBV28; a possible D gene is TRBD1 (5 bases). With 3 bases removed from V and 3 bases from J, the gap between germline ends came to 10 bases. Per the germline V gene, CDR1 is MDHEN and CDR2 is SYDVKM. The length of the CDR3 is 14 residues.

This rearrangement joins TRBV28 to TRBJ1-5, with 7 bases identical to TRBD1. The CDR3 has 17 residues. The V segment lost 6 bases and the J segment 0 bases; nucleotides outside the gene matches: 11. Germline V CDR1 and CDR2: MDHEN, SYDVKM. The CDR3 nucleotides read TGTGCCAGCAGCCCCAAAGGGGGCTGGTATAGCAATCAGCCCCAGCATTTT. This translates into CASSPKGGWYSNQPQHF.

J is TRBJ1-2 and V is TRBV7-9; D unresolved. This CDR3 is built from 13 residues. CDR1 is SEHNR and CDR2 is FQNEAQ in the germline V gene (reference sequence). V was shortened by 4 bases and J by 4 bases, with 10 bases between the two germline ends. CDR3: CASSSRARYGYTF. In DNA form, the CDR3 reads TGTGCCAGCAGCTCGCGGGCCCGCTATGGCTACACCTTC.